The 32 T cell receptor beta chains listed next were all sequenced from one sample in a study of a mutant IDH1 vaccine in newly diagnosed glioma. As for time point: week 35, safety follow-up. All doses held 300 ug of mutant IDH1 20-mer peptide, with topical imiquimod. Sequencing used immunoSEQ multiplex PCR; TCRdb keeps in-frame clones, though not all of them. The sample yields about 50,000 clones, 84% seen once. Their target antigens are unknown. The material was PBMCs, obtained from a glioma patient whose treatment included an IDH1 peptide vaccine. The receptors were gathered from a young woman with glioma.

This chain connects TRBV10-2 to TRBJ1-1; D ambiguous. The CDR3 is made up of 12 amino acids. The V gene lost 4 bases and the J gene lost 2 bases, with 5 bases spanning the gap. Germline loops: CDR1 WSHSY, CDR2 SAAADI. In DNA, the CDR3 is TGCGCCAGCAGTGTGGGCAACACTGAAGCTTTCTTT. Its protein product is CASSVGNTEAFF.

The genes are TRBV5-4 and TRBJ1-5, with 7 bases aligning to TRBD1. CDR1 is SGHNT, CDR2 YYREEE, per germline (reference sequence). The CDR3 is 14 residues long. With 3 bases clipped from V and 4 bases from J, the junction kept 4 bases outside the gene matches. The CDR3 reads CASSSGTENQPQHF. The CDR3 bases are TGTGCCAGCAGCTCCGGGACAGAGAATCAGCCCCAGCATTTT.

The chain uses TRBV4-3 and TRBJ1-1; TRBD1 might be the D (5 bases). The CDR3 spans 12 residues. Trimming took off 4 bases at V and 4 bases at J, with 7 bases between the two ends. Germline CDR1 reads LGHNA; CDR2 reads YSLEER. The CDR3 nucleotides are TGCGCCAGCAGCCGCGGGGGCACTGAAGCTTTCTTT. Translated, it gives CASSRGGTEAFF.

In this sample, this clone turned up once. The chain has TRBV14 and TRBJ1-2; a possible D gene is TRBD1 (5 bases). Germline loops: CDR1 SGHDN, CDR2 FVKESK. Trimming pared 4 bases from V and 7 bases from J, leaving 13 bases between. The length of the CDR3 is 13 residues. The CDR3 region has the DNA TGTGCCAGCAGCCCTCAACCAGGGTTTGGCTACACCTTC. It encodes CASSPQPGFGYTF.

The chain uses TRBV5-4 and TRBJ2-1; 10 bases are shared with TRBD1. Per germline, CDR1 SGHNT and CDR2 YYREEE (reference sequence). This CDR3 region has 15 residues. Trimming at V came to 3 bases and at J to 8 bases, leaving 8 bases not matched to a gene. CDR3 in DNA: TGTGCCAGCAGCTCTCCGGGACAGGGGAGAGATGAGCAGTTCTTC. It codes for CASSSPGQGRDEQFF.

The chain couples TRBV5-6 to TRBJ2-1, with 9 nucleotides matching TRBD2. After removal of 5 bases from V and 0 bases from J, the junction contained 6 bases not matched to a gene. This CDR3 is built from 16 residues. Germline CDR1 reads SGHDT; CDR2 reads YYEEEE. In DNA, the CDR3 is TGTGCCAGCAGAGTGACTAGCGGAAGCTCCTACAATGAGCAGTTCTTC. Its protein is CASRVTSGSSYNEQFF. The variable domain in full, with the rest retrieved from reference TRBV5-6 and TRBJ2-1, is DAGVTQSPTHLIKTRGQQVTLRCSPKSGHDTVSWYQQALGQGPQFIFQYYEEEERQRGNFPDRFSGHQFPNYSSELNVNALLLGDSALYLCASRVTSGSSYNEQFFGPGTRLTVL.

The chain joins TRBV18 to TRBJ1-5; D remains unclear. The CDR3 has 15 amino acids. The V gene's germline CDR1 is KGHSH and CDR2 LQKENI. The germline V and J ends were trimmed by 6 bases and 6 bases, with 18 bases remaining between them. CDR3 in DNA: TGTGCCAGCTCTCCAGACGGCGGGCAAAGTCAGCCCCAGCATTTT. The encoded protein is CASSPDGGQSQPQHF.

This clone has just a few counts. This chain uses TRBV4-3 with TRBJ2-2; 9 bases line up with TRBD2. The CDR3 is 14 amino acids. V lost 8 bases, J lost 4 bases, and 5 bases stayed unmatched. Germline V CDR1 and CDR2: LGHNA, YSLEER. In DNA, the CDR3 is TGCGCCAGCTCCGGACTAGCGTTCACCGGGGAGCTGTTTTTT. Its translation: CASSGLAFTGELFF.

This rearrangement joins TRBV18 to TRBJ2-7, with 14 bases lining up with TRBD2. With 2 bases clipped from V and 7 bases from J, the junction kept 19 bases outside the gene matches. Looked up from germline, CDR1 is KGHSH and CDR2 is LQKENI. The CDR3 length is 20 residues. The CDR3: CASSPEPGLAGVPISREQYF. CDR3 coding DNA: TGTGCCAGCTCACCAGAGCCGGGACTAGCGGGAGTCCCGATCTCGAGGGAGCAGTACTTC.

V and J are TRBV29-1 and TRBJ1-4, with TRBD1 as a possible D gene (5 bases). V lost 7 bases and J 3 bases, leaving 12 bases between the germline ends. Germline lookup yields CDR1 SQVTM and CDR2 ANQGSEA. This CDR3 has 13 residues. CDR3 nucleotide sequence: TGCAGCGCCGGTGGGGGGGCTAATGAAAAACTGTTTTTT. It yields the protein CSAGGGANEKLFF.

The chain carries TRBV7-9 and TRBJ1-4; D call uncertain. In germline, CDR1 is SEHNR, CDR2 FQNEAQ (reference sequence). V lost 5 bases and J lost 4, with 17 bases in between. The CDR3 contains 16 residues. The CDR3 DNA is TGTGCCAGCAGCACCCTAGGACTTCCTGATAATGAAAAACTGTTTTTT. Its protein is CASSTLGLPDNEKLFF.

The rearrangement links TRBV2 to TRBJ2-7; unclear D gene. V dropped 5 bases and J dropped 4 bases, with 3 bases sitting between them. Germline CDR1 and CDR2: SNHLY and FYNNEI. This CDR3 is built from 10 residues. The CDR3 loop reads CASSKYEQYF. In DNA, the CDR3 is TGTGCCAGCAGTAAGTACGAGCAGTACTTC.

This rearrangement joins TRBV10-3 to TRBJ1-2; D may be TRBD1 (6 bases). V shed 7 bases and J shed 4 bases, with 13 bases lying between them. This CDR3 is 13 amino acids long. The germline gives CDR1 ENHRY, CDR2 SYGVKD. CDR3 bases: TGTGCCATCAACCCAGGGGCGATCTATGGCTACACCTTC. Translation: CAINPGAIYGYTF.

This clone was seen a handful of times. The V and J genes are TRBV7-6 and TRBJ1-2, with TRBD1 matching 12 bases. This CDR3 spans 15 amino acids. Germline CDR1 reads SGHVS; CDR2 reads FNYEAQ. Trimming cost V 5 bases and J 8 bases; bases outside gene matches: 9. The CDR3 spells CASSPWDRGHEGYTF. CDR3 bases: TGTGCCAGCAGCCCCTGGGACAGGGGGCATGAGGGCTACACCTTC.

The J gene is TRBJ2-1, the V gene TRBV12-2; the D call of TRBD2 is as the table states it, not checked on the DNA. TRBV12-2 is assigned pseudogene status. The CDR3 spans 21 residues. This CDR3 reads CASRLARLAGTTSRSYNEQFF. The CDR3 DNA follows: TGTGCAAGTCGCTTAGCGCGGCTAGCGGGGACTACATCCCGCTCCTACAATGAGCAGTTCTTC.

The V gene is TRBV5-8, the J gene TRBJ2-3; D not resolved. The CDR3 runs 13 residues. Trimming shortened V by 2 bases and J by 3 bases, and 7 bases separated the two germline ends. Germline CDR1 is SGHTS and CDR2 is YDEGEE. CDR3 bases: TGTGCCAGCAGCTTCAAAGGAACAGATACGCAGTATTTT. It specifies CASSFKGTDTQYF.

CDR3 coding DNA: TGTGCCAGCAGTGTGAGATCTCCGACTAACTATGGCTACACCTTC. Amino acid sequence: CASSVRSPTNYGYTF. The J gene is TRBJ1-2, the V gene TRBV6-1; D not resolved. V was shortened by 4 bases and J by 0 bases, with 12 bases between the two germline ends. The germline V gene has CDR1 MNHNS and CDR2 SASEGT. CDR3 length: 15 residues.

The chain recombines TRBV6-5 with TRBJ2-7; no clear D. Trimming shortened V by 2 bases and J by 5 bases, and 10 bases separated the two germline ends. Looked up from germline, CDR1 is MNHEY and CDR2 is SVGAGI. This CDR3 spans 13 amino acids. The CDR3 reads CASSYNPQDEQYF. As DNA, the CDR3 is TGTGCCAGCAGTTACAACCCCCAGGACGAGCAGTACTTC.

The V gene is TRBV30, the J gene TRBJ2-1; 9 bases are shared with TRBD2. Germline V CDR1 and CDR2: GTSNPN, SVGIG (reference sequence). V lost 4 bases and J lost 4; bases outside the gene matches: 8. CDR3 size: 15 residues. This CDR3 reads CAWTPSGTRYNEQFF. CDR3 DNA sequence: TGTGCCTGGACGCCTAGCGGGACTAGGTACAATGAGCAGTTCTTC. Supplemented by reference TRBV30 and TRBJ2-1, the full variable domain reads SQTIHQWPATLVQPVGSPLSLECTVEGTSNPNLYWYRQAAGRGLQLLFYSVGIGQISSEVPQNLSASRPQDRQFILSSKKLLLSDSGFYLCAWTPSGTRYNEQFFGPGTRLTVL.

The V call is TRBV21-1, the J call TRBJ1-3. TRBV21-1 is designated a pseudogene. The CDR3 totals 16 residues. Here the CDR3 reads CAGLRGSGQAGNTIYF. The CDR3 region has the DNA TGTGCCGGACTACGGGGGTCCGGTCAAGCGGGAAACACCATATATTTT.

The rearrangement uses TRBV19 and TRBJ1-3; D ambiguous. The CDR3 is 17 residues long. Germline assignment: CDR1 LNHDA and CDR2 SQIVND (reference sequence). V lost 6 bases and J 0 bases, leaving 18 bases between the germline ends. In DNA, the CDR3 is TGTGCCAGTAGGACTGACTACGGGATCAGCTCTGGAAACACCATATATTTT. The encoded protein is CASRTDYGISSGNTIYF.

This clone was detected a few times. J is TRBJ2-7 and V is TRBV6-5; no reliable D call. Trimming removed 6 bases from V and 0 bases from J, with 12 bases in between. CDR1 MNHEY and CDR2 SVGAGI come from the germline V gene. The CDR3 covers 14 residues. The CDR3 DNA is TGTGCCAGCAGGATCGGACGGAGCTCCTACGAGCAGTACTTC. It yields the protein CASRIGRSSYEQYF.

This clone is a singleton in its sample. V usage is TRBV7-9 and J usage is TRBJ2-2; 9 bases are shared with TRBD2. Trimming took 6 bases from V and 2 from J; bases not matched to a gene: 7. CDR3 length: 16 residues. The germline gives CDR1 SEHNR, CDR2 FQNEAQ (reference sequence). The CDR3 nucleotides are TGTGCCAGCAGGTCTGTAGCGGGGGTTAACACCGGGGAGCTGTTTTTT. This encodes CASRSVAGVNTGELFF.

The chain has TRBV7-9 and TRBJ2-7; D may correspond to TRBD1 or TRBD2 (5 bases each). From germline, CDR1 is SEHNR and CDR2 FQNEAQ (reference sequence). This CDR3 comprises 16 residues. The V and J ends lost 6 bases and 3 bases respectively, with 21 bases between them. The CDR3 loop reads CASSPPISGPSYEQYF. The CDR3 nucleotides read TGTGCCAGCAGTCCTCCCATTTCGGGACCGAGCTACGAGCAGTACTTC.

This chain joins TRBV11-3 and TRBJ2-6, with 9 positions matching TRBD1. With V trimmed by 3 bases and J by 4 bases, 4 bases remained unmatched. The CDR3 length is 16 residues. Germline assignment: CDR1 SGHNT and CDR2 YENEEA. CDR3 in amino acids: CASSFHRGPGANVLTF. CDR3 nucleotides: TGTGCCAGCAGCTTTCACAGGGGGCCCGGGGCCAACGTCCTGACTTTC.

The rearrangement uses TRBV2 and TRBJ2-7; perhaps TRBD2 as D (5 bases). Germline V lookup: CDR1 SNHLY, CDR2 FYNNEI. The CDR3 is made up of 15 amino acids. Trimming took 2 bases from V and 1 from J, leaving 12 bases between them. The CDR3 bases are TGTGCCAGCAGTGAACGTAGGACTTATTCCTACGAGCAGTACTTC. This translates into CASSERRTYSYEQYF.

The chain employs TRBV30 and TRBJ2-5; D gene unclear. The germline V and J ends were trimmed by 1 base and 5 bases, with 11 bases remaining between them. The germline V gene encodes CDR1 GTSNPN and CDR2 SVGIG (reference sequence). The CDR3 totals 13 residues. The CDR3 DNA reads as TGTGCCTGGAGTGCCTTTTCTCGGGAGACCCAGTACTTC. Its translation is CAWSAFSRETQYF.

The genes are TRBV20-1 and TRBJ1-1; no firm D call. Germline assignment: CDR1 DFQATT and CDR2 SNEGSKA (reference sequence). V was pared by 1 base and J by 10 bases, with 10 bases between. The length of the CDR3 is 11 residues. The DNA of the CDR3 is TGCAGTGCTAGAGGCGAGAGTGCAGCTTTCTTT. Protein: CSARGESAAFF.

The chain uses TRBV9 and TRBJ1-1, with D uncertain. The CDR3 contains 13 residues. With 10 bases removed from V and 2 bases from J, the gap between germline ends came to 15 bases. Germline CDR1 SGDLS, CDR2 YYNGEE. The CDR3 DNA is TGTGCCTCCCGGAGGGTTTTTAACACTGAAGCTTTCTTT. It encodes CASRRVFNTEAFF.

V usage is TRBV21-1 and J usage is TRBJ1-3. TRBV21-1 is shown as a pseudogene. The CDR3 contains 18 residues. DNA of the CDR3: TGTGCCAGCAGCAAAGTGTTGTTTCAACCCCCCTCTGGAAACACCATATATTTT. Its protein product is CASSKVLFQPPSGNTIYF.

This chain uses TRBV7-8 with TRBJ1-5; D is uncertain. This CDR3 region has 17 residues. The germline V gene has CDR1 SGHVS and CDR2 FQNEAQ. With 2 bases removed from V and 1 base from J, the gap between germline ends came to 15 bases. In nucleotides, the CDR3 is TGTGCCAGCAGCTTATATCCCCCGGCCAGGAGCAATCAGCCCCAGCATTTT. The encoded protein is CASSLYPPARSNQPQHF.

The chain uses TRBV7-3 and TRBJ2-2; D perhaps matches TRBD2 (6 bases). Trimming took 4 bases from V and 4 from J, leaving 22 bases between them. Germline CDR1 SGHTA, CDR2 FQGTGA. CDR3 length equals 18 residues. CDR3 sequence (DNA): TGTGCCAGCAGCTCCCCCTGGAAGGGGCAGGGAGGCACCGGGGAGCTGTTTTTT. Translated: CASSSPWKGQGGTGELFF.